The entry below describes one TCR beta chain. Its antigen is not identified. The sample's time point: newly diagnosed GD, antithyroid drugs for less than 3 months. PBMC-derived RNA was used for the TCR library. The germline gives CDR1 LNHDA, CDR2 SQIVND (reference sequence). The CDR3 extends over 17 amino acids. Trimming at V came to 6 bases and at J to 3 bases, leaving 12 bases not matched to a gene. Libraries of TCR beta came from iRepertoire HTBI primers plus Arm-PCR of CDR3 regions. From the multiplex PCR reads, TCRdb called clonotypes with MiXCR, one entry per CDR3 protein. The repertoire holds 380,000 or so distinct CDR3 sequences, with roughly 15% as singletons. This sample is part of a study of regulatory T cells in long-lasting Graves disease. Study findings and constraints: Researchers examined only peripheral blood and not thyroid tissue.

This same sample was also taken into another study, of T cells in Graves' hyperthyroidism and ophthalmopathy.

The sequence derives from a woman under 30 with Graves disease. This chain connects TRBV19 to TRBJ1-5; 9 positions match TRBD1. The sequences come from peripheral blood mononuclear cells (PBMCs), collected at new diagnosis, from a patient treated with antithyroid drugs. The CDR3 spells CASRSGGTGPPNQPQHF. DNA of the CDR3: TGTGCCAGTAGGTCCGGAGGGACAGGGCCCCCCAATCAGCCCCAGCATTTT.